What follows are 24 T cell receptor beta chains derived from one specimen sequenced in a study of cytomegalovirus exposure and HLA in healthy donors. PCR was performed using 60 Vbeta and 13 Jbeta primers. Assay used: immunoSEQ multiplex PCR; TCRdb lists only in-frame clones, some missing. This table has 190,000 or so clones, roughly 80% appearing once. Sequenced material: PBMCs. Receptors were obtained from a man aged 50-59 years in good health and CMV-seronegative.

V usage is TRBV9 and J usage is TRBJ2-4, with TRBD2 matching over 10 bases. The V segment lost 2 bases and the J segment 12 bases; nucleotides outside the gene matches: 8. The CDR3 consists of 14 residues. Germline loops: CDR1 SGDLS, CDR2 YYNGEE. CDR3 in DNA: TGTGCCAGCAGCGTCGAAGGGACTAGCGTGCGTCAGTACTTC. Its protein is CASSVEGTSVRQYF.

The chain uses TRBV28 and TRBJ1-4; D may be TRBD1 (5 bases). With 5 bases removed from V and 4 bases from J, the gap between germline ends came to 11 bases. Germline V CDR1 and CDR2: MDHEN, SYDVKM. The CDR3 length is 14 residues. CDR3: CASSVGEVNEKLFF. The CDR3 DNA reads as TGTGCCAGCAGTGTAGGGGAGGTTAATGAAAAACTGTTTTTT.

The chain has TRBV5-1 and TRBJ2-2; 7 bases line up with TRBD1. This CDR3 region has 15 residues. Looked up from germline, CDR1 is SGHRS and CDR2 is YFSETQ. V lost 4 bases to trimming and J lost 1 base; unmatched junction nucleotides: 4. The CDR3 bases are TGCGCCAGCAGCCGACGACAGGGGAACACCGGGGAGCTGTTTTTT. Residues: CASSRRQGNTGELFF.

This chain links TRBV2 with TRBJ2-2; D is possibly TRBD1 (5 bases). The germline gives CDR1 SNHLY, CDR2 FYNNEI. Deletions cut 7 bases from V and 0 bases from J, with 12 bases between. CDR3 length equals 15 residues. Here the CDR3 reads CASKPRQPNTGELFF. The CDR3 region has the DNA TGTGCCAGCAAACCTCGACAGCCGAACACCGGGGAGCTGTTTTTT.

This chain connects TRBV27 to TRBJ2-3; D is ambiguous. CDR1 and CDR2 (germline): MNHEY, SMNVEV (reference sequence). V lost 6 bases to trimming and J lost 6 bases, with 19 bases between them. The CDR3 is 15 residues long. CDR3 sequence reads: CASSDNVVAADTQYF. CDR3 nucleotide sequence: TGTGCCAGCAGCGATAACGTGGTAGCTGCGGATACGCAGTATTTT.

V and J are TRBV7-2 and TRBJ2-1; 10 bases are a match to TRBD2. Germline CDR1 is SGHTA and CDR2 is FQGNSA. V dropped 4 bases and J dropped 7; count of bases not matched to a gene: 16. There are 18 residues in the CDR3. The CDR3 DNA reads TGTGCCAGCAGCTCCAGCCCTCCGCTAGCGGGAGTGGGGAATGAGCAGTTCTTC. Its protein product is CASSSSPPLAGVGNEQFF.

The V call is TRBV6-5, the J call TRBJ1-4, with D tentatively TRBD1 (6 bases). Germline values: CDR1 MNHEY, CDR2 SVGAGI. V lost 0 bases to trimming and J lost 8 bases, with 13 bases between them. The CDR3 runs to 15 residues. CDR3 nucleotide sequence: TGTGCCAGCAGTTACTCGAAAGGGGGGGGCGAAAAACTGTTTTTT. It encodes CASSYSKGGGEKLFF.

The gene calls are TRBV2 and TRBJ1-4; D is unresolved. Germline V gives CDR1 SNHLY, CDR2 FYNNEI. Trimming cost V 6 bases and J 1 base, with 6 bases left between them. This CDR3 region has 13 residues. The DNA of the CDR3 is TGTGCCAGCAGGACGGGAACTAATGAAAAACTGTTTTTT. This sequence encodes CASRTGTNEKLFF.

The chain recombines TRBV6-1 with TRBJ1-3, with D unresolved. Germline V gives CDR1 MNHNS, CDR2 SASEGT. V was trimmed by 2 bases and J by 0 bases, leaving 8 bases between them. There are 15 residues in the CDR3. CDR3 residues: CASSELAGSGNTIYF. In DNA form, the CDR3 reads TGTGCCAGCAGTGAATTGGCAGGCTCTGGAAACACCATATATTTT.

The chain combines TRBV2 with TRBJ1-5; D perhaps matches TRBD1 (5 bases). Germline values: CDR1 SNHLY, CDR2 FYNNEI. The CDR3 consists of 14 residues. V dropped 6 bases and J dropped 5 bases, with 14 bases sitting between them. The CDR3: CASRSGQGDQPQHF. CDR3 nucleotides: TGTGCCAGCAGGAGCGGGCAGGGAGATCAGCCCCAGCATTTT.

The chain links TRBV30 to TRBJ2-5, with 9 bases fitting TRBD2. This CDR3 contains 12 residues. Germline CDR1 is GTSNPN and CDR2 is SVGIG (reference sequence). V shed 4 bases and J 4 bases; nucleotides not matched to a gene: 1. The CDR3 region has the DNA TGTGCCTGGACTAGCGGGGCAGAGACCCAGTACTTC. Its protein product is CAWTSGAETQYF.

This clone showed up just a few times. The chain recombines TRBV5-1 with TRBJ2-7, with 8 bases matching TRBD2. J was trimmed by 0 bases and V by 2 bases; bases with no gene match: 4. Per germline, CDR1 SGHRS and CDR2 YFSETQ. This CDR3 is 15 amino acids long. The CDR3 reads CASSFGGGSSYEQYF. The CDR3 DNA reads as TGCGCCAGCAGCTTCGGCGGGGGGAGCTCCTACGAGCAGTACTTC.

Worth noting for this clone: A read error may produce the germline difference seen at one junction end. J is TRBJ1-1 and V is TRBV7-9; D not resolved. The germline V gene encodes CDR1 SEHNR and CDR2 FQNEAQ (reference sequence). This CDR3 is built from 15 residues. The CDR3, as DNA: TGTGCCGGCAGCTTAGTGGTCAGACAGAACACTGAAGCTTTCTTT. Its translation: CAGSLVVRQNTEAFF.

This clone was observed a few times. This sequence joins TRBV5-1 and TRBJ2-7; tentative D call: TRBD1 (5 bases). Germline assignment: CDR1 SGHRS and CDR2 YFSETQ. Trimming took 4 bases from V and 0 from J, leaving 8 bases between them. This CDR3 is built from 13 residues. This CDR3 is CASSLTDSYEQYF. CDR3 sequence (DNA): TGCGCCAGCAGCCTGACAGACTCCTACGAGCAGTACTTC. The whole variable domain, remainder taken from reference TRBV5-1 and TRBJ2-7, is KAGVTQTPRYLIKTRGQQVTLSCSPISGHRSVSWYQQTPGQGLQFLFEYFSETQRNKGNFPGRFSGRQFSNSRSEMNVSTLELGDSALYLCASSLTDSYEQYFGPGTRLTVT.

CDR3 in DNA: TGCAGTGCTTCACGGGTAGGAGAGCAGTACTTC. It encodes CSASRVGEQYF. The rearrangement uses TRBV20-1 and TRBJ2-7; D unclear. CDR3 length: 11 residues. CDR1 DFQATT and CDR2 SNEGSKA come from the germline V gene (reference sequence). The germline V and J ends were trimmed by 5 bases and 7 bases, with 12 bases remaining between them.

This chain joins TRBV5-1 and TRBJ2-7, with 15 bases aligning to TRBD2. This CDR3 has 15 residues. With V trimmed by 0 bases and J by 6 bases, 1 base remained unmatched. In germline, CDR1 is SGHRS, CDR2 YFSETQ. In nucleotides, the CDR3 is TGCGCCAGCAGCTTGGGGACTAGCGGGAGGGGCGAGCAGTACTTC. Protein: CASSLGTSGRGEQYF.

This chain uses TRBV7-2 with TRBJ2-5; TRBD2 might be the D (6 bases). The germline gives CDR1 SGHTA, CDR2 FQGNSA. The CDR3 runs 14 residues. V lost 4 bases and J 5 bases, leaving 14 bases between the germline ends. The CDR3 loop is CASSSGGDRETQYF. The CDR3 nucleotides read TGTGCCAGCAGCTCGGGCGGGGATCGGGAGACCCAGTACTTC.

V and J are TRBV29-1 and TRBJ1-4, with D possibly matching TRBD1 (6 bases). Trimming took off 0 bases at V and 7 bases at J, with 15 bases between the two ends. There are 15 residues in the CDR3. Germline V gene data show CDR1 as SQVTM and CDR2 as ANQGSEA. The CDR3 region is CSVEDPRGGGEKLFF. CDR3 sequence (DNA): TGCAGCGTTGAAGATCCGAGGGGGGGAGGTGAAAAACTGTTTTTT.

The gene calls are TRBV6-5 and TRBJ1-1; the match to TRBD1 covers 10 bases. The CDR3 is made up of 13 amino acids. Germline CDR1 and CDR2: MNHEY and SVGAGI. With V trimmed by 5 bases and J by 5 bases, 2 bases remained unmatched. In DNA, the CDR3 is TGTGCCAGCAGTGGGGACAGGGGAACTGAAGCTTTCTTT. Translation gives CASSGDRGTEAFF.

The chain combines TRBV29-1 with TRBJ1-1; possibly TRBD1 for D (6 bases). This CDR3 is 11 amino acids long. Per the germline V gene, CDR1 is SQVTM and CDR2 is ANQGSEA. CDR3 sequence: CRGVWGREAFF. CDR3 nucleotide sequence: TGCAGGGGAGTGTGGGGGCGCGAGGCTTTCTTT. The full variable domain, rest sourced from reference TRBV29-1 and TRBJ1-1, is SAVISQKPSRDICQRGTSLTIQCQVDSQVTMMFWYRQQPGQSLTLIATANQGSEATYESGFVIDKFPISRPNLTFSTLTVSNMSPEDSSIYLCRGVWGREAFFGQGTRLTVV.

The V gene is TRBV4-1, the J gene TRBJ1-1; D is unclear. Germline loops: CDR1 MGHRA, CDR2 YSYEKL. The V and J ends lost 3 bases and 5 bases respectively, with 19 bases between them. CDR3 length equals 16 residues. The CDR3 protein is CASSHSDRGARTEAFF. Here the CDR3 DNA reads TGCGCCAGCAGCCATTCTGATCGCGGCGCGAGGACTGAAGCTTTCTTT.

CDR3 DNA: TGTGCCATCAGACTACAGGGTACAGAGCAGTACTTC. Residues: CAIRLQGTEQYF. The genes are TRBV6-1 and TRBJ2-7, with D tentatively TRBD1 (6 bases). The CDR3 is made up of 12 amino acids. Trimming removed 10 bases from V and 7 bases from J, with 17 bases in between. Germline V gives CDR1 MNHNS, CDR2 SASEGT.

The gene calls are TRBV7-3 and TRBJ2-1; a weak D match, TRBD2 (5 bases). The V end was cut by 2 bases, the J end by 10 bases, with 12 bases between. Germline-derived CDR1 and CDR2 are SGHTA and FQGTGA. The CDR3 is made up of 13 amino acids. CDR3 in amino acids: CASSLHSQREQFF. The CDR3 DNA sequence: TGTGCCAGCAGCTTACACTCCCAGCGGGAGCAGTTCTTC.

This clone was detected once. This chain links TRBV28 with TRBJ2-4, with 10 bases aligning to TRBD1. The CDR3 is 13 amino acids. The junction had 6 bases not matched to a gene; V was cut back by 9 bases and J by 7 bases. In germline, CDR1 is MDHEN, CDR2 SYDVKM. CDR3 coding DNA: TGTGCCAGTGCACGACAGGGGGCGAACATTCAGTACTTC. It translates to CASARQGANIQYF.